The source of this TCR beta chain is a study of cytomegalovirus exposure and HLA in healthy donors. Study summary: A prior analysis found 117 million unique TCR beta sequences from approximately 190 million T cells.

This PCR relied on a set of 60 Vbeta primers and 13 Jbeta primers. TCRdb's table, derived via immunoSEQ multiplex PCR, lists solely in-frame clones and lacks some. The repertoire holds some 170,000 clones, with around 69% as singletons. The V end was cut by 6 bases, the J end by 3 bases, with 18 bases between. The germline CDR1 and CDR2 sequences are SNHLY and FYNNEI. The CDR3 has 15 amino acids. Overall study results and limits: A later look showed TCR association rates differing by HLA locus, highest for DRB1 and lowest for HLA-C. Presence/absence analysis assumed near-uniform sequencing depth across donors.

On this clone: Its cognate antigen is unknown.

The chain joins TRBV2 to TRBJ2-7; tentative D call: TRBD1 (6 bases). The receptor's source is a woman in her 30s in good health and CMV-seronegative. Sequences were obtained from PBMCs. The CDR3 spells CASSSSTGTNYEQYF. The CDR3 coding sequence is TGTGCCAGCAGCTCTAGCACAGGGACAAACTACGAGCAGTACTTC.